These 10 T cell receptor beta chains originate from one sample sequenced in a study of identical twins. TCRdb independently ran MiXCR on the 5' RACE reads; one entry per CDR3 protein. The table has some 900,000 distinct CDR3 sequences, 9% to 15% seen once; the top ten hold roughly 1.5%. This same sample was also taken into another study, of yellow fever vaccine responses in identical twins.

The sequenced sample consisted of PBMCs. The source of these receptors is a woman aged 18-29 years in good health.

For the CDR3, the DNA is TGTGCCATCAGTGAGGGGACATCCTATGGCTACACCTTC. As protein: CAISEGTSYGYTF. The chain is built from TRBV10-3 and TRBJ1-2; weak D call: TRBD1 (6 bases). The germline CDR1 and CDR2 sequences are ENHRY and SYGVKD. Trimming took 2 bases from V and 4 from J, leaving 8 bases between them. The CDR3 loop spans 13 amino acids.

As to this clonotype: At one end the junction does not follow the germline gene, possibly because of a read error. The rearrangement links TRBV5-1 to TRBJ2-7; perhaps TRBD2 as D (6 bases). Germline V gene data show CDR1 as SGHRS and CDR2 as YFSETQ. The CDR3 length is 14 residues. The DNA for the CDR3 is TGCGCCAGCATCTTGGTTTCGGGGGTCCACGAGCAGTACTTC. Translated, it gives CASILVSGVHEQYF.

Only a few counts were recorded for this clonotype. The genes are TRBV7-9 and TRBJ2-7, with 12 bases matching TRBD2. V gave up 5 bases and J gave up 3 bases; unmatched junction bases: 8. CDR1 and CDR2 (germline): SEHNR, FQNEAQ (reference sequence). The CDR3 consists of 16 residues. DNA of the CDR3: TGTGCCAGCAGCGTAACTAGCGGGGGGCCCCTCTACGAGCAGTACGTC. It is translated as CASSVTSGGPLYEQYV.

This clonotype was observed a few times. The chain recombines TRBV20-1 with TRBJ2-1; 7 bases match TRBD2. CDR1 is DFQATT, CDR2 SNEGSKA, per germline (reference sequence). With V trimmed by 3 bases and J by 3 bases, 11 bases remained unmatched. This CDR3 is built from 16 residues. The CDR3 bases are TGCAGTGCTAGTCGGTTGGAGCGGGGAGACTACAATGAGCAGTTCTTC. Residues: CSASRLERGDYNEQFF.

The rearrangement uses TRBV20-1 and TRBJ2-5; D gene ambiguous. Germline assignment: CDR1 DFQATT and CDR2 SNEGSKA (reference sequence). With 2 bases removed from V and 5 bases from J, the gap between germline ends came to 12 bases. The CDR3 sequence is 13 residues long. The CDR3 is CSARISGPETQYF. The CDR3 DNA reads as TGCAGTGCTAGAATCTCAGGACCCGAGACCCAGTACTTC.

This clonotype showed up just a few times. The CDR3 DNA reads TGTGCCAGCTCACCACCTCCAGGCAGGACCTACGAGCAGTACTTC. This translates into CASSPPPGRTYEQYF. V is TRBV18 and J is TRBJ2-7; D remains unclear. Germline CDR1 is KGHSH and CDR2 is LQKENI. The CDR3 is 15 amino acids. The ends were cut back, 0 bases at V and 2 bases at J, with 11 bases in the middle.

This clonotype was counted at least ten times. V gene TRBV7-9 combines with J gene TRBJ2-1, with 7 bases aligning to TRBD2. J lost 1 base, V lost 5 bases, and 8 bases had no gene match. Germline CDR1 reads SEHNR; CDR2 reads FQNEAQ (reference sequence). This CDR3 spans 16 amino acids. CDR3 bases: TGTGCCAGCAGCCCCAAGAGCGGGACGTCCTACAATGAGCAGTTCTTC. It yields the protein CASSPKSGTSYNEQFF.

This clonotype was seen more than once but under ten times. The V and J genes are TRBV5-6 and TRBJ1-1; TRBD1 is a possible D gene (5 bases). Germline CDR1 and CDR2: SGHDT and YYEEEE. The CDR3 length is 14 residues. Deletions cut 1 base from V and 4 bases from J, with 11 bases between. CDR3 bases: TGTGCCAGCAGCTTGAAGCGGACAAGCACTGAAGCTTTCTTT. It codes for CASSLKRTSTEAFF.

The chain has TRBV7-2 and TRBJ2-2, with 9 bases matching TRBD2. Germline V lookup: CDR1 SGHTA, CDR2 FQGNSA. The CDR3 loop spans 16 amino acids. Trimming took 3 bases from V and 5 from J; bases not matched to a gene: 7. CDR3 bases: TGTGCCAGCAGCTTTTTCCCTAGCGGGGTAACCGGGGAGCTGTTTTTT. Amino acids: CASSFFPSGVTGELFF.

This clonotype showed up many times. The chain links TRBV7-9 to TRBJ2-1; D unclear. Per the germline V gene, CDR1 is SEHNR and CDR2 is FQNEAQ (reference sequence). Trimming cost V 5 bases and J 8 bases, with 10 bases left between them. The CDR3 consists of 12 residues. The CDR3 reads CASSTNTDEQFF. Here the CDR3 DNA reads TGTGCCAGCAGCACCAACACCGATGAGCAGTTCTTC.